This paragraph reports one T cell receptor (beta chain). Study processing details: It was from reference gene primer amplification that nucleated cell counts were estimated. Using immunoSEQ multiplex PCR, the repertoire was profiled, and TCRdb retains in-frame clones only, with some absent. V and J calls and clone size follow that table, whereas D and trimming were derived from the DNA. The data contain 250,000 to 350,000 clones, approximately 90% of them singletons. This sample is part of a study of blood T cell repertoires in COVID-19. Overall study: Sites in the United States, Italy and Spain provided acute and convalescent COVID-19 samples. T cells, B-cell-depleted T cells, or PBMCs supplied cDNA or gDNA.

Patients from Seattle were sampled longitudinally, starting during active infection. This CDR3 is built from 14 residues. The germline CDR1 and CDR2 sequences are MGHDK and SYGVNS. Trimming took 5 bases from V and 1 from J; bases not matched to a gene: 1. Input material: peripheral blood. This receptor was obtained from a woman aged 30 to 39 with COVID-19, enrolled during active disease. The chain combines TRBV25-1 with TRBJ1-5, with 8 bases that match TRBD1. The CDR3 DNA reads TGTGCCAGCAGTAGACAGGGGAGCAATCAGCCCCAGCATTTT. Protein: CASSRQGSNQPQHF.